These T cell receptor beta chains were read from a single sample in a study of T cell responses to AZD1222 COVID-19 vaccine. The protocol was immunoSEQ multiplex PCR, while the TCRdb copy is restricted to in-frame clones and leaves out a portion. The sample holds 80,000 to 100,000 clones; more than 80% are singletons and the top ten take about 2.7%. The sample here was peripheral blood, taken 28 days after the second AZD1222 dose. The receptors stem from an adult who received the AZD1222 COVID-19 vaccine. Both conserved end residues are part of each CDR3. The order of the fields is J gene, clone size, D gene, V gene, CDR3 protein, CDR3 DNA. The D gene is left open where the match is weak. Some rows have no size entry. The others give once, few or many, or a class for an expanded clone.

J gene: TRBJ1-2
clone size: NA
D gene: TRBD1
V gene: TRBV24-1
CDR3 protein: CATSDSYRGGYTF
CDR3 DNA: TGTGCCACCAGTGACTCCTACAGGGGTGGCTACACCTTC

J gene: TRBJ1-2
clone size: NA
D gene: TRBD1
V gene: TRBV30
CDR3 protein: CAWSRGIGYTF
CDR3 DNA: TGTGCCTGGAGCAGGGGGATTGGCTACACCTTC

J gene: TRBJ2-1
clone size: NA
D gene: NA
V gene: TRBV11-3
CDR3 protein: CASSSRGPYNEQFF
CDR3 DNA: TGTGCCAGCAGCTCCCGGGGCCCCTACAATGAGCAGTTCTTC

J gene: TRBJ2-3
clone size: NA
D gene: TRBD1
V gene: TRBV7-3
CDR3 protein: CASSLGTGVAHTQYF
CDR3 DNA: TGTGCCAGCAGCTTAGGGACAGGGGTGGCGCATACGCAGTATTTT

J gene: TRBJ1-1
clone size: once
D gene: NA
V gene: TRBV3-1/TRBV3-2
CDR3 protein: CASSQGAGWNTEAFF
CDR3 DNA: TGTGCCAGCAGCCAAGGGGCGGGCTGGAACACTGAAGCTTTCTTT

J gene: TRBJ2-2
clone size: NA
D gene: NA
V gene: TRBV6-4
CDR3 protein: CASSDSEAGELFF
CDR3 DNA: TGTGCCAGCAGTGACTCGGAAGCCGGGGAGCTGTTTTTT

J gene: TRBJ2-5
clone size: NA
D gene: TRBD2
V gene: TRBV7-3
CDR3 protein: CASTFMTSGRTQETQYF
CDR3 DNA: TGTGCCAGCACCTTCATGACTAGCGGGAGAACCCAAGAGACCCAGTACTTC

J gene: TRBJ2-1
clone size: NA
D gene: TRBD1
V gene: TRBV2
CDR3 protein: CASSRSGWTGDVNEQFF
CDR3 DNA: TGTGCCAGCAGTCGCTCCGGCTGGACAGGGGATGTCAATGAGCAGTTCTTC

J gene: TRBJ2-2
clone size: NA
D gene: NA
V gene: TRBV5-1
CDR3 protein: CASSFSGDTGELFF
CDR3 DNA: TGCGCCAGCAGCTTTTCAGGGGACACCGGGGAGCTGTTTTTT

J gene: TRBJ2-7
clone size: NA
D gene: NA
V gene: TRBV20-1
CDR3 protein: CSASQRDEQYF
CDR3 DNA: TGCAGTGCTAGCCAGAGGGACGAGCAGTACTTC

J gene: TRBJ1-1
clone size: NA
D gene: NA
V gene: TRBV4-3
CDR3 protein: CASSQGDSNTEAFF
CDR3 DNA: TGCGCCAGCAGCCAAGGAGACAGTAACACTGAAGCTTTCTTT

J gene: TRBJ1-3
clone size: NA
D gene: NA
V gene: TRBV5-1
CDR3 protein: CASSLDRGNTIYF
CDR3 DNA: TGCGCCAGCAGCCTCGACAGAGGAAACACCATATATTTT

J gene: TRBJ1-5
clone size: NA
D gene: TRBD1
V gene: TRBV27
CDR3 protein: CASGTANQPQHF
CDR3 DNA: TGTGCCAGCGGGACAGCCAATCAGCCCCAGCATTTT

J gene: TRBJ1-2
clone size: NA
D gene: NA
V gene: TRBV12-5
CDR3 protein: CASAPPGGNYGYTF
CDR3 DNA: TGTGCTAGTGCCCCCCCGGGGGGGAACTATGGCTACACCTTC

J gene: TRBJ2-7
clone size: NA
D gene: TRBD2
V gene: TRBV6-2/TRBV6-3
CDR3 protein: CASCQAGVEQYF
CDR3 DNA: TGTGCCAGCTGCCAAGCGGGAGTCGAGCAGTACTTC

J gene: TRBJ1-1
clone size: NA
D gene: NA
V gene: TRBV7-9
CDR3 protein: CASEDQENTEAFF
CDR3 DNA: TGTGCCAGCGAAGATCAGGAGAACACTGAAGCTTTCTTT

J gene: TRBJ1-4
clone size: NA
D gene: TRBD1
V gene: TRBV30
CDR3 protein: CAWSQGVSTNEKLFF
CDR3 DNA: TGTGCCTGGAGTCAGGGGGTTTCAACTAATGAAAAACTGTTTTTT

J gene: TRBJ1-6
clone size: NA
D gene: NA
V gene: TRBV28
CDR3 protein: CASTQGFARISPLHF
CDR3 DNA: TGTGCCAGCACCCAGGGATTCGCGCGAATTTCACCCCTCCACTTT

J gene: TRBJ1-6
clone size: few
D gene: NA
V gene: TRBV19
CDR3 protein: CASTAGYPPNSPLHF
CDR3 DNA: TGTGCCAGTACCGCGGGTTACCCACCTAATTCACCCCTCCACTTT

J gene: TRBJ2-1
clone size: NA
D gene: NA
V gene: TRBV7-2
CDR3 protein: CASSLGPSGAGYHNEQFF
CDR3 DNA: TGTGCCAGCAGCTTAGGACCCTCGGGGGCGGGGTACCACAATGAGCAGTTCTTC

J gene: TRBJ2-7
clone size: NA
D gene: TRBD1
V gene: TRBV2
CDR3 protein: CASSRTGGTYEQYF
CDR3 DNA: TGTGCCAGCAGTCGGACAGGGGGCACATACGAGCAGTACTTC

J gene: TRBJ1-1
clone size: NA
D gene: NA
V gene: TRBV10-3
CDR3 protein: CATEEGTEAFF
CDR3 DNA: TGTGCCACCGAGGAGGGAACTGAAGCTTTCTTT

J gene: TRBJ1-6
clone size: NA
D gene: NA
V gene: TRBV11-2
CDR3 protein: CASSLSPNSPLHF
CDR3 DNA: TGTGCCAGCAGCCTTTCCCCGAATTCACCCCTCCACTTT

J gene: TRBJ1-2
clone size: NA
D gene: NA
V gene: TRBV6-5
CDR3 protein: CASSYSLASRGYTF
CDR3 DNA: TGTGCCAGCAGTTACTCCCTAGCATCCAGGGGCTACACCTTC

J gene: TRBJ2-7
clone size: NA
D gene: NA
V gene: TRBV6-2/TRBV6-3
CDR3 protein: CASSYSNKIYEQYF
CDR3 DNA: TGTGCCAGCAGTTACTCTAACAAAATCTACGAGCAGTACTTC

J gene: TRBJ2-1
clone size: NA
D gene: NA
V gene: TRBV6-6
CDR3 protein: CASKPRTDEQFF
CDR3 DNA: TGTGCCAGCAAACCGCGGACGGATGAGCAGTTCTTC

J gene: TRBJ1-1
clone size: NA
D gene: TRBD1
V gene: TRBV7-9
CDR3 protein: CASSSTGGLNTEAFF
CDR3 DNA: TGTGCCAGCAGCTCGACAGGGGGTCTGAACACTGAAGCTTTCTTT

J gene: TRBJ2-5
clone size: NA
D gene: NA
V gene: TRBV14
CDR3 protein: CASSQGGATGETQYF
CDR3 DNA: TGTGCCAGCAGCCAAGGGGGAGCGACGGGAGAGACCCAGTACTTC

J gene: TRBJ1-5
clone size: NA
D gene: NA
V gene: TRBV6-1
CDR3 protein: CASSASGALSNQPQHF
CDR3 DNA: TGTGCCAGCAGTGCATCCGGGGCCCTTAGCAATCAGCCCCAGCATTTT

J gene: TRBJ1-2
clone size: NA
D gene: NA
V gene: TRBV25-1
CDR3 protein: CASSQGYGYTF
CDR3 DNA: TGTGCCAGCAGTCAGGGATATGGCTACACCTTC

J gene: TRBJ2-5
clone size: NA
D gene: NA
V gene: TRBV14
CDR3 protein: CASSPGSGYQETQYF
CDR3 DNA: TGTGCCAGCAGCCCGGGCTCTGGGTACCAAGAGACCCAGTACTTC

J gene: TRBJ2-2
clone size: NA
D gene: TRBD2
V gene: TRBV25-1
CDR3 protein: CATNGGLAGENTGELFF
CDR3 DNA: TGTGCCACCAATGGGGGTTTAGCGGGGGAGAACACCGGGGAGCTGTTTTTT

J gene: TRBJ2-3
clone size: NA
D gene: NA
V gene: TRBV4-2
CDR3 protein: CASSQDTSYRQYF
CDR3 DNA: TGTGCCAGCAGCCAAGACACTAGCTACCGGCAGTATTTT

J gene: TRBJ2-5
clone size: once
D gene: NA
V gene: TRBV7-6
CDR3 protein: CASSLSHGETQYF
CDR3 DNA: TGTGCCAGCAGCTTATCCCACGGTGAGACCCAGTACTTC